This is a list of T cell receptor beta chains from one sample in a study of T cells expressing NK-cell markers. Using the 5' RACE reads, TCRdb records one entry per CDR3 protein without DNA. The sample holds about 410,000 distinct CDR3 sequences. The sample taken for sequencing was blood T cells: a sorted CD56 or NKG2C T cell subset, CD4+ or CD8+ T cells, or bulk PBMC T cells (not recorded which). The receptors come from a woman aged 45-60 years in good health. Each CDR3 is given with its conserved first and last residue. Fields, in order: CDR3 protein, J gene, V gene.

CDR3aa: CASSQNREELRTQHF
j_gene: TRBJ1-5
v_gene: TRBV3-1

CDR3aa: CARPGLAGYEQYF
j_gene: TRBJ2-7
v_gene: TRBV5-1

CDR3aa: CASSLSLRGPETQYF
j_gene: TRBJ2-5
v_gene: TRBV12-3/TRBV12-4

CDR3aa: CSEQGARETQYF
j_gene: TRBJ2-5
v_gene: TRBV29-1

CDR3aa: CASSPKAGAGANVLTF
j_gene: TRBJ2-6
v_gene: TRBV11-3

CDR3aa: CASSLATFGDPSSYNEQFF
j_gene: TRBJ2-1
v_gene: TRBV5-1

CDR3aa: CASSPPQGARDTEAFF
j_gene: TRBJ1-1
v_gene: TRBV9

CDR3aa: CASSLTGTLTYEQYF
j_gene: TRBJ2-7
v_gene: TRBV5-1

CDR3aa: CASSVVTDNEQFF
j_gene: TRBJ2-1
v_gene: TRBV9

CDR3aa: CASSLATLHNEQFF
j_gene: TRBJ2-1
v_gene: TRBV12-3/TRBV12-4

CDR3aa: CSASSDRAIYGYTF
j_gene: TRBJ1-2
v_gene: TRBV20-1

CDR3aa: CASSFSLTGGGLPFPEAFF
j_gene: TRBJ1-1
v_gene: TRBV11-2

CDR3aa: CSVSPGVFQGSGELFF
j_gene: TRBJ2-2
v_gene: TRBV29-1

CDR3aa: CASSLAVGTGLNTEAFF
j_gene: TRBJ1-1
v_gene: TRBV5-6

CDR3aa: CAITAGTGEKLFF
j_gene: TRBJ1-4
v_gene: TRBV10-3

CDR3aa: CASSVGTSGRLYYNEQFF
j_gene: TRBJ2-1
v_gene: TRBV9

CDR3aa: CASSPLEWGGRTDTQYF
j_gene: TRBJ2-3
v_gene: TRBV5-1

CDR3aa: CASSLALGGGQPQHF
j_gene: TRBJ1-5
v_gene: TRBV7-2

CDR3aa: CSVEKAGGPIQEQFF
j_gene: TRBJ2-1
v_gene: TRBV29-1

CDR3aa: CASSFWVPRTTLNTGELFF
j_gene: TRBJ2-2
v_gene: TRBV5-1

CDR3aa: CASSRSSGDNSPLHF
j_gene: TRBJ1-6
v_gene: TRBV6-1

CDR3aa: CASSLGERETPDTQYF
j_gene: TRBJ2-3
v_gene: TRBV12-3/TRBV12-4

CDR3aa: CASSQEWPGREKLFF
j_gene: TRBJ1-4
v_gene: TRBV4-1

CDR3aa: CSASPLAGGTLETQYF
j_gene: TRBJ2-5
v_gene: TRBV20-1

CDR3aa: CSAHPPGQENEQFF
j_gene: TRBJ2-1
v_gene: TRBV20-1

CDR3aa: CASSPLFSARQETQYF
j_gene: TRBJ2-5
v_gene: TRBV18

CDR3aa: CATSHIGDTEAFF
j_gene: TRBJ1-1
v_gene: TRBV12-3/TRBV12-4

CDR3aa: CATWLAGSNEQFF
j_gene: TRBJ2-1
v_gene: TRBV10-3

CDR3aa: CASSRRWAGELFF
j_gene: TRBJ2-2
v_gene: TRBV14

CDR3aa: CASSPGNTGSTEAFF
j_gene: TRBJ1-1
v_gene: TRBV18

CDR3aa: CASSTTGGNYGYTF
j_gene: TRBJ1-2
v_gene: TRBV12-3/TRBV12-4

CDR3aa: CASSPPRSDRAALLTEAFF
j_gene: TRBJ1-1
v_gene: TRBV11-2

CDR3aa: CASSLAQAGAYEQYF
j_gene: TRBJ2-7
v_gene: TRBV7-8

CDR3aa: CASSFGSTGGNKFF
j_gene: TRBJ2-1
v_gene: TRBV5-1

CDR3aa: CASSPGSAGANQPQHF
j_gene: TRBJ1-5
v_gene: TRBV18